The 32 T cell receptor beta chains listed next were all sequenced from one sample in a study of beta chain features in type 1 diabetes. Sequencing targeted expressed TCRB transcripts, as all isolated RNA had been reverse transcribed. The repertoire was sequenced with immunoSEQ multiplex PCR; TCRdb's copy has only in-frame clones and lacks some. The sample has under 300,000 clones, around 7.8% seen once. Sample: central memory CD4+ T cells from blood. Receptors originate from a woman aged 18 to 35 in good health.

This clone was detected a few times. The chain recombines TRBV5-1 with TRBJ2-7; 7 bases are a match to TRBD1. The germline V gene has CDR1 SGHRS and CDR2 YFSETQ. The CDR3 runs to 14 residues. Trimming removed 4 bases from V and 0 bases from J; junction bases left unmatched: 4. The CDR3 DNA is TGCGCCAGCAGCACGACAGGGTCCTCCTACGAGCAGTACTTC. The encoded protein is CASSTTGSSYEQYF.

The rearrangement links TRBV27 to TRBJ2-2; the D gene is possibly TRBD2 (6 bases). CDR1 and CDR2 from the germline V gene are MNHEY and SMNVEV (reference sequence). V gave up 5 bases and J gave up 5 bases, with 15 bases separating them. The CDR3 loop spans 15 amino acids. CDR3 amino acids: CASSVRLVLTGELFF. The CDR3 DNA is TGTGCCAGCAGTGTACGACTAGTCCTAACCGGGGAGCTGTTTTTT.

In this sample, this clone turned up a few times. This chain joins TRBV7-2 and TRBJ2-5; a weak D match, TRBD2 (7 bases). The CDR3 runs 17 residues. Germline lookup yields CDR1 SGHTA and CDR2 FQGNSA. The V gene lost 0 bases and the J gene lost 1 base, with 15 bases spanning the gap. The chain's CDR3 is CASSLAQGRGGQETQYF. As DNA, the CDR3 is TGTGCCAGCAGCTTAGCGCAGGGGAGGGGAGGCCAAGAGACCCAGTACTTC.

The chain carries TRBV5-1 and TRBJ1-1, with 9 bases fitting TRBD1. The CDR3 length is 14 residues. Germline CDR1 SGHRS, CDR2 YFSETQ. Losses at the gene ends were 4 bases for V and 5 bases for J; bases not matched to a gene: 6. The CDR3 DNA sequence: TGCGCCAGCAGCCACCGGGACAGGGTAACTGAAGCTTTCTTT. Translated, it gives CASSHRDRVTEAFF.

The V call is TRBV5-8, the J call TRBJ2-3, with a weak D call TRBD1 (6 bases). The germline V gene encodes CDR1 SGHTS and CDR2 YDEGEE. CDR3 length: 12 residues. Trimming pared 0 bases from V and 9 bases from J, leaving 8 bases between. The CDR3 nucleotides are TGTGCCAGCAGCTTGGACAGGGAGACGCAGTATTTT. This translates into CASSLDRETQYF.

V gene TRBV4-3 combines with J gene TRBJ2-3; 8 bases agree with TRBD2. V was pared by 3 bases and J by 4 bases, with 6 bases of the junction left unmatched. The CDR3 runs 15 residues. Germline lookup yields CDR1 LGHNA and CDR2 YSLEER. The CDR3 region has the DNA TGCGCCAGCAGCCATCGGGAGGGGGGTGCAGATACGCAGTATTTT. It codes for CASSHREGGADTQYF.

This clone was seen only a few times. The chain couples TRBV9 to TRBJ2-1; weak D call: TRBD2 (5 bases). Trimming took 6 bases from V and 5 from J, leaving 15 bases between them. CDR3 length: 14 residues. CDR1 is SGDLS, CDR2 YYNGEE, per germline. CDR3: CASTGPPGNNEQFF. The CDR3 DNA follows: TGTGCCAGCACGGGCCCCCCGGGGAACAATGAGCAGTTCTTC.

V is TRBV11-3 and J is TRBJ2-5, with a tentative D call TRBD2 (5 bases). The CDR3 runs to 12 residues. Trimming took 8 bases from V and 3 from J, leaving 10 bases between them. Germline V lookup: CDR1 SGHNT, CDR2 YENEEA. In nucleotides, the CDR3 is TGTGCCAGCTGTAGAGGGAAAGAGACCCAGTACTTC. This sequence encodes CASCRGKETQYF.

Only a few counts were recorded for this clone. The chain carries TRBV11-1 and TRBJ2-1, with TRBD1 matching 9 bases. Trimming took 1 base from V and 12 from J; bases not matched to a gene: 4. The CDR3 is made up of 13 amino acids. The germline V gene has CDR1 SGHAT and CDR2 FQDESV (reference sequence). The DNA for the CDR3 is TGTGCCAGCAGCTTAGGGACGGACAGGGGGCAGTTCTTC. Residues: CASSLGTDRGQFF.

This clone was observed at least ten times. The chain couples TRBV6-5 to TRBJ1-4; possibly TRBD1 for D (6 bases). V lost 5 bases to trimming and J lost 4 bases, with 14 bases between them. This CDR3 has 15 residues. Germline V lookup: CDR1 MNHEY, CDR2 SVGAGI. The CDR3 spells CASSPGQSHNEKLFF. CDR3 bases: TGTGCCAGCAGTCCAGGACAGAGCCATAATGAAAAACTGTTTTTT.

The genes are TRBV7-2 and TRBJ1-1, with no clear D. V was pared by 1 base and J by 0 bases, with 9 bases between. Germline CDR1 reads SGHTA; CDR2 reads FQGNSA. The CDR3 covers 15 residues. CDR3 bases: TGTGCCAGCAGCTTAGTCTGGGATATGAACACTGAAGCTTTCTTT. This sequence encodes CASSLVWDMNTEAFF.

This clone has ten or more counts. This rearrangement joins TRBV7-2 to TRBJ2-6; D not certain. Germline loops: CDR1 SGHTA, CDR2 FQGNSA. The CDR3 extends over 11 amino acids. The DNA for the CDR3 is TGTGCTGAAGGGGGGGCCAACGTCCTGACTTTC. Amino acids: CAEGGANVLTF. The whole variable domain, filled in from reference TRBV7-2 and TRBJ2-6, reads GAGVSQSPSNKVTEKGKDVELRCDPISGHTALYWYRQSLGQGLEFLIYFQGNSAPDKSGLPSDRFSAERTGGSVSTLTIQRTQQEDSAVYLCAEGGANVLTFGAGSRLTVL.

This clone was observed at least ten times. The V call is TRBV9, the J call TRBJ1-5, with 8 bases matching TRBD1. After removal of 0 bases from V and 7 bases from J, the junction contained 9 bases not matched to a gene. Looked up from germline, CDR1 is SGDLS and CDR2 is YYNGEE. The CDR3 covers 16 residues. The CDR3 sequence is CASSVGGQAPRQPQHF. The CDR3 bases are TGTGCCAGCAGCGTAGGGGGACAGGCCCCGCGGCAGCCCCAGCATTTT. The whole variable domain, filled in from reference TRBV9 and TRBJ1-5, reads DSGVTQTPKHLITATGQRVTLRCSPRSGDLSVYWYQQSLDQGLQFLIQYYNGEERAKGNILERFSAQQFPDLHSELNLSSLELGDSALYFCASSVGGQAPRQPQHFGDGTRLSIL.

This clone was counted between two and nine times. The chain combines TRBV19 with TRBJ2-6; D gene unclear. The CDR3 extends over 15 amino acids. The V gene lost 9 bases and the J gene lost 0 bases, with 12 bases spanning the gap. The germline CDR1 and CDR2 sequences are LNHDA and SQIVND (reference sequence). The DNA for the CDR3 is TGTGCCAGCTGTGTACGGTTCTCTGGGGCCAACGTCCTGACTTTC. Encoded protein: CASCVRFSGANVLTF.

This chain links TRBV28 with TRBJ1-1; the D gene is possibly TRBD1 (6 bases). This CDR3 spans 16 amino acids. From germline, CDR1 is MDHEN and CDR2 SYDVKM. With 1 base removed from V and 6 bases from J, the gap between germline ends came to 18 bases. The CDR3 sequence: CASSLFISGAGPEAFF. In DNA, the CDR3 is TGTGCCAGCAGTTTATTTATCTCGGGGGCTGGCCCTGAAGCTTTCTTT.

This clone was seen a few times. The chain couples TRBV2 to TRBJ1-2; D is undetermined. This CDR3 is built from 12 residues. V was trimmed by 4 bases and J by 5 bases, leaving 8 bases between them. The germline CDR1 and CDR2 sequences are SNHLY and FYNNEI. CDR3 DNA: TGTGCCAGCAGTGGAGAGGGTTATGGCTACACCTTC. It is translated as CASSGEGYGYTF.

V and J are TRBV5-1 and TRBJ1-2, with 10 bases aligning to TRBD1. Germline CDR1 is SGHRS and CDR2 is YFSETQ. The CDR3 extends over 15 amino acids. V gave up 5 bases and J gave up 3 bases; unmatched junction bases: 7. CDR3 DNA sequence: TGCGCCAGCAGGTCCGGGACAGGGGAGGACTATGGCTACACCTTC. Protein: CASRSGTGEDYGYTF.

The chain has TRBV28 and TRBJ1-2; 7 nucleotides line up with TRBD1. Germline assignment: CDR1 MDHEN and CDR2 SYDVKM. CDR3 size: 17 residues. V trimming: 7 bases; J trimming: 0 bases; junction bases outside the gene matches: 14. CDR3 in DNA: TGTGCCAGCACTTTTACGACAGGGCCGGCGGCTAACTATGGCTACACCTTC. This gives the protein CASTFTTGPAANYGYTF.

The rearrangement joins TRBV30 to TRBJ2-7, with D unresolved. The CDR3 sequence is 16 residues long. The germline V gene encodes CDR1 GTSNPN and CDR2 SVGIG (reference sequence). V was shortened by 0 bases and J by 5 bases, with 20 bases between the two germline ends. CDR3 coding DNA: TGTGCCTGGAGTGTACGGAAGGTAGTCCCTACGGACGAGCAGTACTTC. Translated, it gives CAWSVRKVVPTDEQYF.

This clone was observed a few times. This chain connects TRBV7-9 to TRBJ1-1, with a tentative D call TRBD1 (6 bases). This CDR3 comprises 12 residues. Germline assignment: CDR1 SEHNR and CDR2 FQNEAQ (reference sequence). V was clipped by 5 bases and J by 7 bases, with 11 bases between them. CDR3 sequence (DNA): TGTGCCAGCAGCCGGACAGAGCTTGAAGCTTTCTTT. Translation: CASSRTELEAFF.

Only a few counts were recorded for this clone. The rearrangement links TRBV9 to TRBJ1-2; possibly TRBD1 for D (5 bases). This CDR3 is 16 amino acids long. V was trimmed by 0 bases and J by 5 bases, leaving 17 bases between them. Germline-derived CDR1 and CDR2 are SGDLS and YYNGEE. The CDR3: CASSVEGHGGGYGYTF. The CDR3 DNA follows: TGTGCCAGCAGCGTAGAAGGGCACGGGGGTGGATATGGCTACACCTTC.

This clone was seen only a few times. V gene TRBV2 combines with J gene TRBJ1-2; tentative D call: TRBD1 (5 bases). The CDR3 has 12 amino acids. Between the trimmed V and J ends, which lost 6 bases and 6 bases, there was a span of 11 bases. Germline V CDR1 and CDR2: SNHLY, FYNNEI. The DNA for the CDR3 is TGTGCCAGCAGAGGGTGGGGGGATGGCTACACCTTC. It is translated as CASRGWGDGYTF.

This clone was recorded at least ten times. The same CDR3 arises from other DNA sequences in this sample as well. The chain combines TRBV2 with TRBJ2-1; possible D gene TRBD1, 6 bases. Trimming shortened V by 4 bases and J by 1 base, and 11 bases separated the two germline ends. This CDR3 is built from 15 residues. CDR1 is SNHLY and CDR2 is FYNNEI in the germline V gene. The CDR3 loop is CASSVRGGSYNEQFF. In nucleotides, the CDR3 is TGTGCCAGCAGTGTCAGGGGTGGGTCCTACAATGAGCAGTTCTTC.

V gene TRBV6-5 combines with J gene TRBJ2-1; TRBD1 is a possible D gene (7 bases). The V end lost 2 bases, the J end lost 7 bases, and 15 bases lay between the germline ends. Germline V CDR1 and CDR2: MNHEY, SVGAGI. CDR3 length: 15 residues. The CDR3 DNA follows: TGTGCCAGCAGTTACGGCGGAGGGGGCTCAAATGAGCAGTTCTTC. It is translated as CASSYGGGGSNEQFF.

This clone has a handful of counts. This sequence joins TRBV28 and TRBJ1-5; no reliable D call. CDR1 is MDHEN, CDR2 SYDVKM, per germline. This CDR3 has 13 residues. Trimming shortened V by 4 bases and J by 2 bases, and 6 bases separated the two germline ends. The CDR3 DNA follows: TGTGCCAGCAGTTCTAGGGGCAATCAGCCCCAGCATTTT. Its protein is CASSSRGNQPQHF.

This clone has ten or more counts. Here the CDR3 reads CSATSGANEQFF. The CDR3 nucleotides are TGCAGCGCGACTAGCGGTGCTAATGAGCAGTTCTTC. V and J are TRBV29-1 and TRBJ2-1; 9 nucleotides agree with TRBD2. The CDR3 covers 12 residues. Germline V gene sequence: CDR1 SQVTM, CDR2 ANQGSEA. The V and J ends lost 7 bases and 7 bases, in that order; junction bases with no gene match: 5.

V is TRBV28 and J is TRBJ2-2; TRBD1 matches 7 bases. CDR1 is MDHEN, CDR2 SYDVKM, per germline. This CDR3 comprises 15 residues. The V segment lost 2 bases and the J segment 4 bases; nucleotides outside the gene matches: 4. CDR3 sequence reads: CASSLRGLGTGELFF. Written as DNA, the CDR3 is TGTGCCAGCAGTTTAAGGGGGCTGGGCACCGGGGAGCTGTTTTTT.

This clone was counted only a few times. J is TRBJ1-5 and V is TRBV7-2; the D is unclear. V lost 3 bases and J 4 bases, leaving 7 bases between the germline ends. CDR1 is SGHTA, CDR2 FQGNSA, per germline. CDR3 size: 13 residues. The CDR3: CASSLRRNQPQHF. CDR3 bases: TGTGCCAGCAGCTTGCGGCGGAATCAGCCCCAGCATTTT. Supplemented by reference TRBV7-2 and TRBJ1-5, the full variable domain reads GAGVSQSPSNKVTEKGKDVELRCDPISGHTALYWYRQSLGQGLEFLIYFQGNSAPDKSGLPSDRFSAERTGGSVSTLTIQRTQQEDSAVYLCASSLRRNQPQHFGDGTRLSIL.

The chain combines TRBV9 with TRBJ2-1; D is unclear. The V and J ends lost 4 bases and 7 bases respectively, with 12 bases between them. There are 13 residues in the CDR3. Germline V gene data show CDR1 as SGDLS and CDR2 as YYNGEE. CDR3 DNA sequence: TGTGCCAGCAGCCCGCGCCCTAGAAATGAGCAGTTCTTC. This gives the protein CASSPRPRNEQFF.

The CDR3 nucleotides are TGTGCCAGCAGCCAAGGGAGACAGAGCTCCTACAATGAGCAGTTCTTC. Amino acids: CASSQGRQSSYNEQFF. This chain uses TRBV4-2 with TRBJ2-1; D perhaps matches TRBD1 (5 bases). Germline V gene lookup returns CDR1 LGHNA and CDR2 YNFKEQ. The germline V and J ends were trimmed by 1 base and 0 bases, with 10 bases remaining between them. This CDR3 is built from 16 residues.

The genes are TRBV10-3 and TRBJ1-2, with D hard to call. Per germline, CDR1 ENHRY and CDR2 SYGVKD. CDR3 size: 13 residues. Trimming cost V 10 bases and J 4 bases, with 16 bases left between them. The CDR3 sequence is CATLRAVGYGYTF. The DNA for the CDR3 is TGTGCCACGCTACGGGCTGTCGGCTATGGCTACACCTTC.

The chain employs TRBV7-2 and TRBJ2-7, with 7 bases matching TRBD1. The CDR3 is 13 amino acids. V shed 5 bases and J 3 bases; nucleotides not matched to a gene: 4. CDR1 SGHTA and CDR2 FQGNSA come from the germline V gene. Here the CDR3 DNA reads TGTGCCAGCAGCATGGACAGGCTCTACGAGCAGTACGTC. Translation gives CASSMDRLYEQYV.